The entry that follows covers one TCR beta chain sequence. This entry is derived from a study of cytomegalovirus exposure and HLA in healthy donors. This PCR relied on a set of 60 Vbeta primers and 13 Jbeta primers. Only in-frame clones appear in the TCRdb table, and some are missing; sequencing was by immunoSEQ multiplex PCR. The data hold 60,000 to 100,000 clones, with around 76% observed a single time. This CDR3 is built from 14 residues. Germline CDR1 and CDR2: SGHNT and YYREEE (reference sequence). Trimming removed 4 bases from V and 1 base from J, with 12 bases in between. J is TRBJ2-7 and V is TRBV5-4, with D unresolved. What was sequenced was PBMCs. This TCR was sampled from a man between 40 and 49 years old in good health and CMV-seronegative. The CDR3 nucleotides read TGTGCCAGCAGCAAGAACCAGTGGTCCTACGAGCAGTACTTC. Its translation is CASSKNQWSYEQYF.